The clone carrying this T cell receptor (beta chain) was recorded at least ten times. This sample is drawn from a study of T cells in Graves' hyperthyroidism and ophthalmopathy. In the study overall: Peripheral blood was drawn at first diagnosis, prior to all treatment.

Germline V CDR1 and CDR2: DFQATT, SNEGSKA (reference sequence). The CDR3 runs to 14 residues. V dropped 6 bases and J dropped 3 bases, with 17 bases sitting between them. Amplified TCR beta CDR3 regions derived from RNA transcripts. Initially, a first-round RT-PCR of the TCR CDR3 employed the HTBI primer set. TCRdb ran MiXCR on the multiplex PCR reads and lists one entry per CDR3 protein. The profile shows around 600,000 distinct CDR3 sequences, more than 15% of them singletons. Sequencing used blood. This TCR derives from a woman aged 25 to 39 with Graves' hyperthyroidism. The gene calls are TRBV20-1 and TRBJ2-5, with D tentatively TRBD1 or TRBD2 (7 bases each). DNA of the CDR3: TGCAGTGCCATCGACAGGGCGGGGGAAGAGACCCAGTACTTC. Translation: CSAIDRAGEETQYF.